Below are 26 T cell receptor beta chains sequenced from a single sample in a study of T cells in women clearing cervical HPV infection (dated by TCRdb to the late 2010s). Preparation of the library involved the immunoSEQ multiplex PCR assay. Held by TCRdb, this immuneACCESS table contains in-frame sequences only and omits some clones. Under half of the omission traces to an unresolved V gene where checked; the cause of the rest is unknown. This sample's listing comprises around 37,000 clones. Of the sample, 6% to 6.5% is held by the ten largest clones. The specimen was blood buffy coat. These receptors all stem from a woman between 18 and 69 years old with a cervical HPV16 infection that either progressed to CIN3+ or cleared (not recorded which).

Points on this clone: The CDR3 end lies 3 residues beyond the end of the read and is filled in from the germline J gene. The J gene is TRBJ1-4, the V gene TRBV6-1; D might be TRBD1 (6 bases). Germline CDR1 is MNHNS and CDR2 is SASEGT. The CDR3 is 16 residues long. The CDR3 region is CASSVLRQELNSPLFF. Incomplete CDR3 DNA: TGTGCCAGCAGTGTACTTCGACAGGAACTGAATTCACCA.

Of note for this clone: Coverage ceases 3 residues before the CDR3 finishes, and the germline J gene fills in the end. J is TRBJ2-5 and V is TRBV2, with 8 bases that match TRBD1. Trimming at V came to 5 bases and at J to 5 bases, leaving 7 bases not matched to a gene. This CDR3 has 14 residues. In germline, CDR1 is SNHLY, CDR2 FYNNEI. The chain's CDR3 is CASSPQGAGETQYF. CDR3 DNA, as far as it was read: TGTGCCAGCAGTCCGCAGGGGGCTGGTGAGACC.

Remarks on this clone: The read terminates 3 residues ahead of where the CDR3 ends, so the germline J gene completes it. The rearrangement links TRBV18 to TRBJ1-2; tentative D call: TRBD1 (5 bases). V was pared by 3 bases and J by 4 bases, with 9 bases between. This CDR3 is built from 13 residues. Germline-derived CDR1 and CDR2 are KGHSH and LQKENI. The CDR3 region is CASSPTDSYGYTF. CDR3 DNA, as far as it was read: TGTGCCAGCTCACCGACAGACAGCTATGGC.

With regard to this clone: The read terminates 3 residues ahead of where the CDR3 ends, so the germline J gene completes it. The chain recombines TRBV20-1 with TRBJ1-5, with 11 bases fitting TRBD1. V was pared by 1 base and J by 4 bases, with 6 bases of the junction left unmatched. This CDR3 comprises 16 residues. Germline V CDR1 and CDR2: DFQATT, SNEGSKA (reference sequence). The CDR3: CSARVIGQGANQPQHF. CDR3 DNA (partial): TGCAGTGCTAGAGTAATAGGACAGGGGGCGAATCAGCCC.

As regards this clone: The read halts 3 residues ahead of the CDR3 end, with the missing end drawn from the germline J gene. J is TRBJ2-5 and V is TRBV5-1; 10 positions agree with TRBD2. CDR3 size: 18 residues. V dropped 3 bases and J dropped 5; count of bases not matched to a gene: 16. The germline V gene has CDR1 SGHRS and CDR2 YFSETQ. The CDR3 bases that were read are TGCGCCAGCAGCTCGGCCAGATTCGGGACTAGCGTTTCCGAGACC. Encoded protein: CASSSARFGTSVSET. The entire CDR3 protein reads CASSSARFGTSVSETQYF.

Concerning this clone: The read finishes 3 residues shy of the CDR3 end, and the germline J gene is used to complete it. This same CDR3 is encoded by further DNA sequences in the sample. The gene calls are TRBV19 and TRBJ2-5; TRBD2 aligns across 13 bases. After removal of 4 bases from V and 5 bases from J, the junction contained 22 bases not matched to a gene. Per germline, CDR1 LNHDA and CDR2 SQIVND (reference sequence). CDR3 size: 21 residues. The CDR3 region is CASSTPYDLTSGGAGRETQYF. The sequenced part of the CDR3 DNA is TGTGCCAGTAGTACACCCTACGACTTAACTAGCGGGGGGGCCGGGAGGGAGACC.

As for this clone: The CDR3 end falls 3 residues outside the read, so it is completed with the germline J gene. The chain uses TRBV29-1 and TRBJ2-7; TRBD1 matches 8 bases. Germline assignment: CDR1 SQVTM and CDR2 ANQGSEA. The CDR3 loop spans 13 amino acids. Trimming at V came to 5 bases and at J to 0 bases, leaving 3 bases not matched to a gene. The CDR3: CSVRTGTSYEQYF. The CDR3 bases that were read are TGCAGCGTTCGGACAGGGACCTCCTACGAG.

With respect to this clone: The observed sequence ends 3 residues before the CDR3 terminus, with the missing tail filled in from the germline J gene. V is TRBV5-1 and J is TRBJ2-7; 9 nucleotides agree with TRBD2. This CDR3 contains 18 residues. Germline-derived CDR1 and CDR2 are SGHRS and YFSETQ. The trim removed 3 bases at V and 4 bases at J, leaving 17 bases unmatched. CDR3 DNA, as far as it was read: TGCGCCAGCAGCTCAAATGGGGGCCTACTGGCGGGAGGGTACGAG. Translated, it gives CASSSNGGLLAGGYE. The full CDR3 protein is CASSSNGGLLAGGYEQYF.

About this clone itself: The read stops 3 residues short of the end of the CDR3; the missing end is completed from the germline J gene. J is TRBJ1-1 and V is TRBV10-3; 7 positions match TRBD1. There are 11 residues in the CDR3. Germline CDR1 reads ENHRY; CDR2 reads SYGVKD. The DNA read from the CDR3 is TGTGCCATCAGTGGGGGACAGGAA. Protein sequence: CAISGGQE. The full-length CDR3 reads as CAISGGQEAFF.

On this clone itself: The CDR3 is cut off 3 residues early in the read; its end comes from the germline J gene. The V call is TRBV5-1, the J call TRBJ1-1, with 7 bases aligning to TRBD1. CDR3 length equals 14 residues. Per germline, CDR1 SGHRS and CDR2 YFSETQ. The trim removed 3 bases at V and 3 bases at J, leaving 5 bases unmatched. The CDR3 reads CASSSGQTDTEAFF. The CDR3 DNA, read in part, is TGCGCCAGCAGCTCGGGACAGACGGACACTGAA.

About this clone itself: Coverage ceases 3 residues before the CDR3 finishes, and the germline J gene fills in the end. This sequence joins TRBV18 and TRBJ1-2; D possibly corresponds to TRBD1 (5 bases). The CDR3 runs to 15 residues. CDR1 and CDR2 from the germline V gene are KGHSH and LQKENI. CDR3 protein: CASSRERGRTDTYTF. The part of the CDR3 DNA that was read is TGTGCCAGCTCACGGGAGCGGGGACGCACAGATACC.

CDR3 DNA (partial): TGTGCCAGCAGTTTACCTTCGCGCTATAATTCACCA. It codes for CASSLPSRYNSP. The entire CDR3 reads CASSLPSRYNSPLFF. The genes are TRBV28 and TRBJ1-4, with no clear D. The read terminates 3 residues ahead of where the CDR3 ends, so the germline J gene completes it. Germline lookup yields CDR1 MDHEN and CDR2 SYDVKM. The CDR3 sequence is 15 residues long.

CDR3 residues: CASSEAGQGVGYTF. Incomplete CDR3 DNA: TGTGCCAGCAGTGAAGCGGGACAGGGGGTTGGC. The chain joins TRBV2 to TRBJ1-2, with 11 bases matching TRBD1. The missing CDR3 end, 3 residues past where the read stops, is filled in from the germline J gene. CDR3 length: 14 amino acids. After removal of 0 bases from V and 7 bases from J, the junction contained 1 base not matched to a gene. Per germline, CDR1 SNHLY and CDR2 FYNNEI. The variable domain in full, completed from reference TRBV2 and TRBJ1-2, reads EPEVTQTPSHQVTQMGQEVILRCVPISNHLYFYWYRQILGQKVEFLVSFYNNEISEKSEIFDDQFSVERPDGSNFTLKIRSTKLEDSAMYFCASSEAGQGVGYTFGSGTRLTVV.

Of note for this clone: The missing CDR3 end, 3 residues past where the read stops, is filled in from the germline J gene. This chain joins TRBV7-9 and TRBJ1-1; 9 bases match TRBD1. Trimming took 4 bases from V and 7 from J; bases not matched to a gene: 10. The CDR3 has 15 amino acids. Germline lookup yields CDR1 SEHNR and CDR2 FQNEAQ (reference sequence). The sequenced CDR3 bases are TGTGCCAGCAGCTGGGGGGGACAGGGCTCTAGTGAA. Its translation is CASSWGGQGSSE. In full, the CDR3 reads CASSWGGQGSSEAFF.

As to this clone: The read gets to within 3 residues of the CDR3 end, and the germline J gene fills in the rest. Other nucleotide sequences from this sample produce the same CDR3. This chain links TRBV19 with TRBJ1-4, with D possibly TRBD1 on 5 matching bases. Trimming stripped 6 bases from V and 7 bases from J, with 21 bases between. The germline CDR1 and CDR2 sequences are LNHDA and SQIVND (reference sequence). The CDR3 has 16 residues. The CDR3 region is CASSGNQGISGEKLFF. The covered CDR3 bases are TGTGCCAGTAGCGGAAACCAGGGTATTAGCGGTGAAAAA.

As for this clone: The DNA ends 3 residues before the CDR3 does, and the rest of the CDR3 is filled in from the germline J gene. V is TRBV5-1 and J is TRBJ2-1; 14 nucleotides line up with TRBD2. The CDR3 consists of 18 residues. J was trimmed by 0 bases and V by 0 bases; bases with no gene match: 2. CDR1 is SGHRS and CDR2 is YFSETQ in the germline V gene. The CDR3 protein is CASSLAGTSGSSYNEQFF. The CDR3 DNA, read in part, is TGCGCCAGCAGCTTGGCCGGGACTAGCGGGAGCTCCTACAATGAG.

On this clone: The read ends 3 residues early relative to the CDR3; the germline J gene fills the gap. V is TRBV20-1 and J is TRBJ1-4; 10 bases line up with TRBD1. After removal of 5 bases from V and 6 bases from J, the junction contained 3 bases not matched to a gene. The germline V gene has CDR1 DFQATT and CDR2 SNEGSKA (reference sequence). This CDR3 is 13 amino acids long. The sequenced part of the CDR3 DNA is TGCAGTGCTTCCGGACAGGGGGATGAAAAA. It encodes CSASGQGDEK. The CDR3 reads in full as CSASGQGDEKLFF.

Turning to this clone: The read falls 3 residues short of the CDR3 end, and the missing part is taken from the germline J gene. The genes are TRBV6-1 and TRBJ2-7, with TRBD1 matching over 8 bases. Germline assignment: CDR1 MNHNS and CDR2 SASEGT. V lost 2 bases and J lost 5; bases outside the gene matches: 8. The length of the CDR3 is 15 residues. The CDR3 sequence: CASSEQDQGANEQYF. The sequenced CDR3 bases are TGTGCCAGCAGTGAACAAGATCAGGGGGCGAACGAG.

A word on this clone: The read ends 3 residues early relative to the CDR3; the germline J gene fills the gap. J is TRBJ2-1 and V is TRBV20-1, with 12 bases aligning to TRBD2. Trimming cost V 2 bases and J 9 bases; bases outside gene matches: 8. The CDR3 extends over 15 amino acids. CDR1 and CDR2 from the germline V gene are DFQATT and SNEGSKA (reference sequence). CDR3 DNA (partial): TGCAGTGCTAGAAAGACTAGCGGGAGTATTGTTGAG. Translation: CSARKTSGSIVE. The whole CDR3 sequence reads CSARKTSGSIVEQFF.

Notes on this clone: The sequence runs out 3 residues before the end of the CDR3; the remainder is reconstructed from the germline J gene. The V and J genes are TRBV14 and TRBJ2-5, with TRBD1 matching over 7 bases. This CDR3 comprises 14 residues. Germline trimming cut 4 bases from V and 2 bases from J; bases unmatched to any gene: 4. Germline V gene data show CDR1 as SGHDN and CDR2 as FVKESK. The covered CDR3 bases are TGTGCCAGCAGCCCGACAGGGATACAAGAGACC. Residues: CASSPTGIQET. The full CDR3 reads CASSPTGIQETQYF. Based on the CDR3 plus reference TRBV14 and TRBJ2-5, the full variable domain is EAGVTQFPSHSVIEKGQTVTLRCDPISGHDNLYWYRRVMGKEIKFLLHFVKESKQDESGMPNNRFLAERTGGTYSTLKVQPAELEDSGVYFCASSPTGIQETQYFGPGTRLLVL.

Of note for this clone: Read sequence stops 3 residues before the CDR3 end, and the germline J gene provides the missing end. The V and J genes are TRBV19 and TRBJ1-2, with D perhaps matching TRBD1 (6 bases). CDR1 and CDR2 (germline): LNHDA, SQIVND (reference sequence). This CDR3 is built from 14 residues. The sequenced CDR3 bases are TGTGCCAGTAGTTCTCGCGGGACAACGGGTGAC. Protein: CASSSRGTTGD. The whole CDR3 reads CASSSRGTTGDYTF.

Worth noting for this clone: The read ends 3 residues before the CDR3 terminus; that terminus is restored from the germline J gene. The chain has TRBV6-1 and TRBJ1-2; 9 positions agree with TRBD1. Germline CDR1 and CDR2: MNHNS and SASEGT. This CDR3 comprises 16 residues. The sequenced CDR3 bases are TGTGCCAGCAGTGAAAGCGGCACAGGGGGCTGGTACGAC. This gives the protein CASSESGTGGWYD. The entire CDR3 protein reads CASSESGTGGWYDYTF.

CDR3 residues: CASSYTGYGQPQHF. Incomplete CDR3 DNA: TGTGCCAGCAGCTATACAGGGTACGGTCAGCCC. The genes are TRBV7-2 and TRBJ1-5; D is perhaps TRBD1 (6 bases). The read terminates 3 residues ahead of where the CDR3 ends, so the germline J gene completes it. V gave up 4 bases and J gave up 6 bases, with 13 bases separating them. Germline V gene sequence: CDR1 SGHTA, CDR2 FQGNSA. CDR3 length: 14 residues.

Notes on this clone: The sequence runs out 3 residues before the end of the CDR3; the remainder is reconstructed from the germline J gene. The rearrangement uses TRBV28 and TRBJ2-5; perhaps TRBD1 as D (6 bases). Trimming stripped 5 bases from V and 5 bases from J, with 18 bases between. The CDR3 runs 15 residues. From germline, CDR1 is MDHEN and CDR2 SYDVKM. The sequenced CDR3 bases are TGTGCCAGCAGTCCCTCTGGTGCAGGGGAGGAGACC. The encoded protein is CASSPSGAGEET. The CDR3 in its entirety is CASSPSGAGEETQYF.

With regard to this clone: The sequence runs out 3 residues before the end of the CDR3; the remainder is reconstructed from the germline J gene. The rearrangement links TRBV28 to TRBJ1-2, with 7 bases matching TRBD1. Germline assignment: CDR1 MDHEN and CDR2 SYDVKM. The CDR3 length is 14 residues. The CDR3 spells CASSSRRGLVGYTF. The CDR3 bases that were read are TGTGCCAGCAGTTCCCGGAGGGGGCTCGTAGGC.

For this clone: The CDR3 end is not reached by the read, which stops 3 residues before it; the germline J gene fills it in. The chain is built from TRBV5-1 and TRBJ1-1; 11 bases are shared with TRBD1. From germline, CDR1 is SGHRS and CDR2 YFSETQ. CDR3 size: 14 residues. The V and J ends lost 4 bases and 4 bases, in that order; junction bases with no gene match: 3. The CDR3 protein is CASSTGTGGTEAFF. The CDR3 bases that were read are TGCGCCAGCAGCACCGGGACAGGGGGCACTGAA. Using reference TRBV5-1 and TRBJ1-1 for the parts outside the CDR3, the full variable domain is KAGVTQTPRYLIKTRGQQVTLSCSPISGHRSVSWYQQTPGQGLQFLFEYFSETQRNKGNFPGRFSGRQFSNSRSEMNVSTLELGDSALYLCASSTGTGGTEAFFGQGTRLTVV.